Shown below are 29 T cell receptor beta chains from a single sample sequenced in a study of CD8 T cells in ankylosing spondylitis. Study-wide results and caveats: It appeared that ankylosing spondylitis blood was characterized by a TCR beta motif of about 8 highly homologous variants.

Antigen specificity for these receptors is unknown. TCRdb ran MiXCR on the 5' RACE reads and lists one entry per CDR3 protein. The data contain around 130,000 distinct CDR3 sequences, 17% of them singletons. Sequenced: blood, either unsorted or a sorted T cell fraction (not recorded which). The receptors stem from a male donor with ankylosing spondylitis.

This clonotype was detected ten times or more. This sequence joins TRBV30 and TRBJ2-7, with 7 bases lining up with TRBD1. The germline CDR1 and CDR2 sequences are GTSNPN and SVGIG (reference sequence). This CDR3 is 13 amino acids long. After removal of 8 bases from V and 0 bases from J, the junction contained 7 bases not matched to a gene. DNA for the CDR3: TGTGCCATTGACGGGACAGACTCCTACGAGCAGTACTTC. Amino acid sequence: CAIDGTDSYEQYF.

This clonotype occurred a few times. This sequence joins TRBV12-3 or TRBV12-4 and TRBJ2-3; 8 bases are a match to TRBD2. With 1 base clipped from V and 0 bases from J, the junction kept 3 bases outside the gene matches. The CDR3 length is 16 residues. DNA for the CDR3: TGTGCCAGCAGTTTAGGGCCTAGCGGGAGCACAGATACGCAGTATTTT. It specifies CASSLGPSGSTDTQYF.

The chain combines TRBV4-3 with TRBJ2-5; D is possibly TRBD2 (6 bases). Trimming took off 4 bases at V and 4 bases at J, with 16 bases between the two ends. The CDR3 is made up of 15 amino acids. Germline CDR1 reads LGHNA; CDR2 reads YSLEER. The CDR3 DNA is TGCGCCAGCAGCCGACGACTAGGAGCTTCAGAGACCCAGTACTTC. Translated: CASSRRLGASETQYF.

This clonotype occurred many times. The chain is built from TRBV4-2 and TRBJ2-7, with D possibly matching TRBD1 (6 bases). Trimming left V 2 bases short and J 7 bases short, with 9 bases between. The CDR3 totals 12 residues. Germline-derived CDR1 and CDR2 are LGHNA and YNFKEQ. The CDR3 bases are TGTGCCAGCAGCCAAACAGGGCGAGAGCAGTACTTC. Translating it yields CASSQTGREQYF.

There are a few counts of this clonotype. The rearrangement links TRBV9 to TRBJ2-2; TRBD2 agrees at 9 bases. This CDR3 has 15 residues. Unmatched junction bases numbered 5, after V lost 3 bases and J lost 5 bases. Germline assignment: CDR1 SGDLS and CDR2 YYNGEE. The CDR3 sequence: CASSDSGSGTGELFF. In DNA, the CDR3 is TGTGCCAGCAGCGATAGCGGGAGTGGTACCGGGGAGCTGTTTTTT.

The chain joins TRBV12-3 or TRBV12-4 to TRBJ2-7; D unresolved. V was trimmed by 3 bases and J by 6 bases, leaving 12 bases between them. This CDR3 region has 13 residues. Here the CDR3 DNA reads TGTGCCAGCAGTTTCATCACAGTCACCGAGCAGTACTTC. Translated, it gives CASSFITVTEQYF.

The chain links TRBV30 to TRBJ2-1; no definite D call. The CDR3 totals 10 residues. Germline CDR1 reads GTSNPN; CDR2 reads SVGIG (reference sequence). Trimming removed 3 bases at V and 9 bases at J, with 6 bases between. The CDR3 nucleotides read TGTGCCTGGAGGACGGTTGAGCAGTTCTTC. Translating it yields CAWRTVEQFF.

V is TRBV6-1 and J is TRBJ2-2; a weak D match, TRBD1 (5 bases). Trimming took 6 bases from V and 6 from J, leaving 11 bases between them. The CDR3 spans 13 residues. The germline gives CDR1 MNHNS, CDR2 SASEGT. Here the CDR3 DNA reads TGTGCCAGCAGCCCAGGGTTTCCCGGGGAGCTGTTTTTT. Translation gives CASSPGFPGELFF.

This clonotype was counted at least ten times. The rearrangement links TRBV12-3 or TRBV12-4 to TRBJ2-1; D is uncertain. V shed 6 bases and J shed 1 base, with 10 bases lying between them. This CDR3 has 14 amino acids. This CDR3 reads CASSTLTSYNEQFF. CDR3 nucleotides: TGTGCCAGCAGCACCCTGACGTCCTACAATGAGCAGTTCTTC.

The gene calls are TRBV7-3 and TRBJ2-3; tentatively, D is TRBD2 (6 bases). Germline CDR1 reads SGHTA; CDR2 reads FQGTGA. V lost 5 bases to trimming and J lost 0 bases, with 12 bases between them. The length of the CDR3 is 15 residues. CDR3 in DNA: TGTGCCAGCAGCCCGTTGGACTATAGCACAGATACGCAGTATTTT. Translated: CASSPLDYSTDTQYF.

This chain joins TRBV30 and TRBJ2-2; 8 bases are a match to TRBD2. This CDR3 region has 15 residues. V lost 2 bases, J lost 5 bases, and 7 bases stayed unmatched. CDR1 and CDR2 from the germline V gene are GTSNPN and SVGIG (reference sequence). The CDR3 region is CAWSSGTRGTGELFF. As DNA, the CDR3 is TGTGCCTGGAGTAGCGGGACTAGGGGTACCGGGGAGCTGTTTTTT.

The V and J genes are TRBV19 and TRBJ2-1; tentative D call: TRBD2 (6 bases). V was cut by 2 bases and J by 4 bases, with 12 bases left in between. This CDR3 spans 15 amino acids. CDR1 is LNHDA, CDR2 SQIVND, per germline (reference sequence). The CDR3 DNA follows: TGTGCCAGTAGTATATCGCGGGACGGGTACAATGAGCAGTTCTTC. Amino acids: CASSISRDGYNEQFF.

This clonotype occurred once. This sequence joins TRBV12-3 or TRBV12-4 and TRBJ1-2; a possible D gene is TRBD1 (6 bases). V shed 6 bases and J shed 4 bases, with 12 bases lying between them. The CDR3 consists of 13 residues. The CDR3 nucleotides are TGTGCCAGCAGGCACAGGGAAGGCTATGGCTACACCTTC. Protein product: CASRHREGYGYTF.

The sample holds a few counts of this clonotype. This sequence joins TRBV27 and TRBJ1-1, with 7 bases lining up with TRBD1. CDR3 length: 15 residues. Germline V gene sequence: CDR1 MNHEY, CDR2 SMNVEV (reference sequence). J gave up 5 bases and V 8 bases, and 14 bases lay outside the gene matches. CDR3 loop: CASAPGGGRGTEAFF. DNA for the CDR3: TGTGCCAGCGCCCCAGGGGGGGGCCGAGGGACTGAAGCTTTCTTT.

This chain connects TRBV27 to TRBJ2-7; 10 nucleotides line up with TRBD1. V shed 6 bases, J shed 4 bases, and the junction held 9 bases outside the gene matches. The CDR3 runs 15 residues. Looked up from germline, CDR1 is MNHEY and CDR2 is SMNVEV (reference sequence). The CDR3 nucleotides read TGTGCCAGCAGCAAAGTCCGGGACAGGGGATACGAGCAGTACTTC. Its translation is CASSKVRDRGYEQYF.

In this sample, this clonotype turned up a few times. The CDR3, as DNA: TGTGCCAGCAGCTTTAGGGGGGGGCTAGCGGGAACCTACAATGAGCAGTTCTTC. Amino acid sequence: CASSFRGGLAGTYNEQFF. The chain employs TRBV11-1 and TRBJ2-1; TRBD2 matches at 9 bases. With 3 bases clipped from V and 2 bases from J, the junction kept 11 bases outside the gene matches. Germline V CDR1 and CDR2: SGHAT, FQDESV (reference sequence). The CDR3 length is 18 residues.

This clonotype was picked up a small number of times. This chain joins TRBV20-1 and TRBJ2-1; 15 bases are shared with TRBD2. V was clipped by 4 bases and J by 8 bases; unmatched bases: 9. The CDR3 extends over 16 amino acids. Per the germline V gene, CDR1 is DFQATT and CDR2 is SNEGSKA (reference sequence). The CDR3 is CSAIRTSGRARDEQFF. The CDR3 region has the DNA TGCAGTGCTATAAGGACTAGCGGGAGGGCCCGGGATGAGCAGTTCTTC.

Ten or more counts support this clonotype. V usage is TRBV7-6 and J usage is TRBJ2-7; the match to TRBD2 covers 9 bases. The V gene end was trimmed by 5 bases and the J gene end by 5 bases; junction bases not matched to a gene: 10. The CDR3 sequence is 15 residues long. Germline-derived CDR1 and CDR2 are SGHVS and FNYEAQ. As DNA, the CDR3 is TGTGCCAGCAGCGGAAGGACTAGCGTTAATAACGAGCAGTACTTC. This encodes CASSGRTSVNNEQYF.

This clonotype was recorded many times. The rearrangement uses TRBV5-1 and TRBJ2-7; D gene ambiguous. The CDR3 loop spans 12 amino acids. Germline V gene lookup returns CDR1 SGHRS and CDR2 YFSETQ. The V end lost 2 bases, the J end lost 5 bases, and 8 bases lay between the germline ends. The CDR3 reads CASSLGSHEQYF. The CDR3 bases are TGCGCCAGCAGCTTAGGGTCCCACGAGCAGTACTTC.

The chain carries TRBV4-3 and TRBJ1-2; unclear D gene. The CDR3 covers 14 residues. The germline V and J ends were trimmed by 4 bases and 6 bases, with 15 bases remaining between them. CDR1 is LGHNA, CDR2 YSLEER, per germline. CDR3 protein: CASSPWAGSDGYTF. DNA for the CDR3: TGCGCCAGCAGCCCGTGGGCAGGAAGTGATGGCTACACCTTC.

The chain uses TRBV4-3 and TRBJ2-2, with TRBD1 identical over 10 bases. This CDR3 is 17 amino acids long. Germline CDR1 reads LGHNA; CDR2 reads YSLEER. V gave up 0 bases and J gave up 3 bases; unmatched junction bases: 4. The CDR3 here is CASSQDGQGEDTGELFF. CDR3 DNA sequence: TGCGCCAGCAGCCAAGATGGACAGGGGGAGGACACCGGGGAGCTGTTTTTT.

The chain links TRBV24-1 to TRBJ2-5; 7 bases match TRBD1. V lost 9 bases, J lost 0 bases, and 6 bases stayed unmatched. The CDR3 is made up of 14 amino acids. The germline V gene has CDR1 KGHDR and CDR2 SFDVKD. For the CDR3, the DNA is TGTGCCACCCAGACAGGGACGTACCAAGAGACCCAGTACTTC. Its protein product is CATQTGTYQETQYF.

The J gene is TRBJ2-1, the V gene TRBV7-9, with TRBD2 as a possible D gene (5 bases). Germline values: CDR1 SEHNR, CDR2 FQNEAQ (reference sequence). The CDR3 spans 17 residues. V was trimmed by 5 bases and J by 0 bases, leaving 17 bases between them. For the CDR3, the DNA is TGTGCCAGCAGCCCCCAAACGGGATGGGTCTCCTACAATGAGCAGTTCTTC. Encoded protein: CASSPQTGWVSYNEQFF.

This clonotype was seen a few times. The V gene is TRBV12-3 or TRBV12-4, the J gene TRBJ1-5; the D is unclear. This CDR3 is 15 amino acids long. V dropped 8 bases and J dropped 1 base, with 15 bases sitting between them. The chain's CDR3 is CASALPIGSNQPQHF. CDR3 sequence (DNA): TGTGCCAGCGCCCTTCCGATTGGCAGCAATCAGCCCCAGCATTTT.

The chain recombines TRBV28 with TRBJ1-5, with D possibly matching TRBD1 (5 bases). The CDR3 spans 15 residues. CDR1 MDHEN and CDR2 SYDVKM come from the germline V gene. Trimming shortened V by 6 bases and J by 0 bases, and 12 bases separated the two germline ends. This CDR3 is CASRTAEYSNQPQHF. The CDR3 DNA reads TGTGCCAGCAGGACAGCCGAATATAGCAATCAGCCCCAGCATTTT. The full variable domain, with the rest looked up from reference TRBV28 and TRBJ1-5, is DVKVTQSSRYLVKRTGEKVFLECVQDMDHENMFWYRQDPGLGLRLIYFSYDVKMKEKGDIPEGYSVSREKKERFSLILESASTNQTSMYLCASRTAEYSNQPQHFGDGTRLSIL.

CDR3 DNA sequence: TGCGCCAGCAGCCCCAGGGCATCCTACAATGAGCAGTTCTTC. Translated: CASSPRASYNEQFF. V is TRBV4-3 and J is TRBJ2-1; D may be TRBD1 (5 bases). The CDR3 spans 14 residues. Germline values: CDR1 LGHNA, CDR2 YSLEER. Trimming cost V 4 bases and J 1 base, with 8 bases left between them.

There are a few counts of this clonotype. The rearrangement links TRBV6-4 to TRBJ1-1, with a weak D call TRBD1 (5 bases). The length of the CDR3 is 15 residues. Germline assignment: CDR1 MRHNA and CDR2 SNTAGT. Trimming shortened V by 3 bases and J by 6 bases, and 17 bases separated the two germline ends. The CDR3 bases are TGTGCCAGCAGTGAGGTGATGGGGGGAGGATCTGAAGCTTTCTTT. Its protein is CASSEVMGGGSEAFF.

The chain recombines TRBV9 with TRBJ1-4; the D gene is possibly TRBD1 (5 bases). This CDR3 is 13 amino acids long. Per germline, CDR1 SGDLS and CDR2 YYNGEE. Trimming shortened V by 4 bases and J by 5 bases, and 9 bases separated the two germline ends. CDR3 DNA sequence: TGTGCCAGCAGCCCCTGGGACAATGAAAAACTGTTTTTT. Its protein product is CASSPWDNEKLFF.

This clonotype was recorded many times. The J gene is TRBJ1-2, the V gene TRBV7-6; perhaps TRBD1 as D (5 bases). Germline CDR1 and CDR2: SGHVS and FNYEAQ. V lost 1 base and J 4 bases, leaving 10 bases between the germline ends. This CDR3 has 14 amino acids. The CDR3 DNA reads TGTGCCAGCAGCTTAGGGACAACAAGCTATGGCTACACCTTC. Translated, it gives CASSLGTTSYGYTF.